The rows below give T cell receptor beta chains drawn from one sample of a study of response to subunit inactivated influenza vaccine. MiXCR, applied by TCRdb to the RT-PCR reads, yields one record per CDR3 protein. The sample gives fewer than 800,000 distinct CDR3 sequences, about a sixth of which show up once; roughly 11% is in the top ten. Source: PBMCs from blood, taken 11 to 12 days after vaccination. All receptors derive from a man aged 45 to 65 who received an inactivated influenza vaccine. The CDR3 runs from the conserved cysteine through the conserved F or W. Each record gives: clone size, D gene, J gene, V gene, CDR3 DNA, CDR3 protein. A D gene is named only where the DNA matches it firmly. Size tells how often a clone was seen (once, few, many) or the class of an expanded clone, and some rows leave it out.

abundance: -; d_gene: -; j_gene: TRBJ2-5; v_gene: TRBV9; CDR3nt: TGTGCCAGCAGCGTACGGGGGGGCAGGGGGCAAGAGACCCAGTACTTC; CDR3aa: CASSVRGGRGQETQYF
abundance: many; d_gene: -; j_gene: TRBJ2-3; v_gene: TRBV5-1; CDR3nt: TGCGCCAGCAGCTTGGCCGGGGCCGCGGATACGCAGTATTTT; CDR3aa: CASSLAGAADTQYF
abundance: few; d_gene: -; j_gene: TRBJ2-7; v_gene: TRBV28; CDR3nt: TGTGCCAGCAGGCTATCGCGATACGAGCAGTACTTC; CDR3aa: CASRLSRYEQYF
abundance: few; d_gene: TRBD1; j_gene: TRBJ1-4; v_gene: TRBV3-1; CDR3nt: TGTGCCAGCAGCCAAGGGGACAGTATTCCAGAAAAACTGTTTTTT; CDR3aa: CASSQGDSIPEKLFF
abundance: -; d_gene: TRBD2; j_gene: TRBJ2-7; v_gene: TRBV29-1; CDR3nt: TGCAGCGTCGTAGACGGGACTAGCAGATACGAGCAGTACTTC; CDR3aa: CSVVDGTSRYEQYF
abundance: few; d_gene: -; j_gene: TRBJ2-2; v_gene: TRBV7-9; CDR3nt: TGTGCCAGCTTGGACTCCGGGGAGCTGTTTTTT; CDR3aa: CASLDSGELFF
abundance: few; d_gene: -; j_gene: TRBJ1-5; v_gene: TRBV5-1; CDR3nt: TGCGCCAGCAGCTTGGGTGAGGGGGGCAATCAGCCCCAGCATTTT; CDR3aa: CASSLGEGGNQPQHF
abundance: few; d_gene: TRBD2; j_gene: TRBJ2-1; v_gene: TRBV12-3/TRBV12-4; CDR3nt: TGTGCCAGCAGTAGAGCGGGGGCCTTGTACAATGAGCAGTTCTTC; CDR3aa: CASSRAGALYNEQFF
abundance: -; d_gene: -; j_gene: TRBJ2-2; v_gene: TRBV20-1; CDR3nt: TGCAGTGCTAGAAAGCCGGGGGCTCCCACCGGGGAGCTGTTTTTT; CDR3aa: CSARKPGAPTGELFF
abundance: -; d_gene: TRBD1; j_gene: TRBJ2-1; v_gene: TRBV20-1; CDR3nt: TGCAGTGCCCCATCGACAGGGATCTCCTACAATGAGCAGTTCTTC; CDR3aa: CSAPSTGISYNEQFF
abundance: few; d_gene: -; j_gene: TRBJ2-7; v_gene: TRBV7-2; CDR3nt: TGTGCCAGCAGCCAGGACTACATAAAGACCTACGAGCAGTACTTC; CDR3aa: CASSQDYIKTYEQYF
abundance: few; d_gene: TRBD1; j_gene: TRBJ2-1; v_gene: TRBV15; CDR3nt: TGTGCCACCAGCACCGGGACAGGATCCTACAATGAGCAGTTCTTC; CDR3aa: CATSTGTGSYNEQFF
abundance: few; d_gene: -; j_gene: TRBJ2-5; v_gene: TRBV5-1; CDR3nt: TGCGCCAGCAGCTTGGAAACAGCCCGGGAGACCCAGTACTTC; CDR3aa: CASSLETARETQYF
abundance: -; d_gene: TRBD1; j_gene: TRBJ1-5; v_gene: TRBV20-1; CDR3nt: TGCAGTGCTAGATCAGGGACAGGGAGGGAGCCCCAGCATTTT; CDR3aa: CSARSGTGREPQHF
abundance: -; d_gene: TRBD1; j_gene: TRBJ2-5; v_gene: TRBV4-3; CDR3nt: TGCGCCAGCAGCCAAGTCACAGGGGGCCAAGAGACCCAGTACTTC; CDR3aa: CASSQVTGGQETQYF
abundance: -; d_gene: -; j_gene: TRBJ2-2; v_gene: TRBV4-2; CDR3nt: TGTGCCAGCAGCCAAGATGGAGCAGGCTCCCTGTTTTTT; CDR3aa: CASSQDGAGSLFF
abundance: few; d_gene: -; j_gene: TRBJ2-7; v_gene: TRBV14; CDR3nt: TGTGCCAGCAGCCAAGAGCACTACGAGCAGTACTTC; CDR3aa: CASSQEHYEQYF
abundance: few; d_gene: -; j_gene: TRBJ2-1; v_gene: TRBV27; CDR3nt: TGTGCCAGCAGGAGAGACGGGAGCTCCTACAATGAGCAGTTCTTC; CDR3aa: CASRRDGSSYNEQFF
abundance: many; d_gene: -; j_gene: TRBJ2-1; v_gene: TRBV12-3/TRBV12-4; CDR3nt: TGTGCCAGCAGTTCGGTGGGGAATGAGCAGTTCTTC; CDR3aa: CASSSVGNEQFF
abundance: -; d_gene: TRBD2; j_gene: TRBJ2-3; v_gene: TRBV9; CDR3nt: TGTGCCAGCAAACGAACTAGCGGGAAGGGGGATACGCAGTATTTT; CDR3aa: CASKRTSGKGDTQYF
abundance: -; d_gene: -; j_gene: TRBJ2-7; v_gene: TRBV12-3/TRBV12-4; CDR3nt: TGTGCCAGCAGTTCAGATTACCCCTACGAGCAGTACTTC; CDR3aa: CASSSDYPYEQYF
abundance: -; d_gene: TRBD1; j_gene: TRBJ1-2; v_gene: TRBV20-1; CDR3nt: TGCAGTGCTAGAGGATCAGGGGGCAACTATGGCTACACCTTC; CDR3aa: CSARGSGGNYGYTF
abundance: -; d_gene: TRBD1; j_gene: TRBJ2-1; v_gene: TRBV4-3; CDR3nt: TGCACCAGCAGCCAAGAAGCGGCACAGGGGGCTTATGAGCAGTTCTTC; CDR3aa: CTSSQEAAQGAYEQFF
abundance: -; d_gene: TRBD1; j_gene: TRBJ1-5; v_gene: TRBV11-3; CDR3nt: TGTGCCAGCAGCCACTATGGACAGGGGATAAGCAATCAGCCCCAGCATTTT; CDR3aa: CASSHYGQGISNQPQHF
abundance: -; d_gene: TRBD1; j_gene: TRBJ1-4; v_gene: TRBV28; CDR3nt: TGTGCCAGCAGTCCAGGGGGCGAGGAAAAACTGTTTTTT; CDR3aa: CASSPGGEEKLFF
abundance: few; d_gene: -; j_gene: TRBJ1-1; v_gene: TRBV29-1; CDR3nt: TGCAGCGTTGGCCTAACTCGGGGCACTGAAGCTTTCTTT; CDR3aa: CSVGLTRGTEAFF
abundance: -; d_gene: -; j_gene: TRBJ1-2; v_gene: TRBV3-1; CDR3nt: TGTGCCAGCAGCCCTATAGGAGGGGCAGGGAATGGCTACACCTTC; CDR3aa: CASSPIGGAGNGYTF
abundance: many; d_gene: -; j_gene: TRBJ2-6; v_gene: TRBV5-1; CDR3nt: TGCGCCAGTACGGAGAGCTCTGGGGCCAACGTCCTGACTTTC; CDR3aa: CASTESSGANVLTF
abundance: few; d_gene: TRBD1; j_gene: TRBJ2-7; v_gene: TRBV18; CDR3nt: TGTGCCAGCTCACCAGGGACAGGGGAAGAGCAGTACTTC; CDR3aa: CASSPGTGEEQYF
abundance: many; d_gene: -; j_gene: TRBJ2-3; v_gene: TRBV5-6; CDR3nt: TGTGCCAGCAGCTCCCTTCTTACGGGAGCCTCCACAGATACGCAGTATTTT; CDR3aa: CASSSLLTGASTDTQYF
abundance: -; d_gene: TRBD2; j_gene: TRBJ2-1; v_gene: TRBV4-2; CDR3nt: TGTGCCAGCAGCCAAGATCACGGGACTACCTACAATGAGCAGTTCTTC; CDR3aa: CASSQDHGTTYNEQFF
abundance: -; d_gene: TRBD1; j_gene: TRBJ2-1; v_gene: TRBV7-2; CDR3nt: TGTGCCAGCAGCTCCAAGGGGGCTCGAGGTTACTACAATGAGCAGTTCTTC; CDR3aa: CASSSKGARGYYNEQFF
abundance: -; d_gene: -; j_gene: TRBJ2-2; v_gene: TRBV3-1; CDR3nt: TGTGCCAGCAGCCAATTACAGGGAAGGAACACCGGGGAGCTGTTTTTT; CDR3aa: CASSQLQGRNTGELFF